One T cell receptor (beta chain) is described in this entry. This clonotype showed up many times. Its specific antigen is unknown. Base qualities are not recorded, but no much larger clone differs from it by a single base. The CDR3, from cysteine to phenylalanine, totals 14 residues. CDR3 DNA only is kept here, 42 bases in frame from base 1. V ends up 5 bases short and J 8 bases short, with an unmatched junction base count of 7. CDR1 and CDR2 are drawn from the germline V gene: SGHNT, YENEEA. Ophthalmopathy patients had moderately to severely active disease, Clinical Activity Score of at least 3, NOSPECS grade of at least 4, and duration under 3 months. The study excluded patients with uncontrolled infections, other autoimmune diseases, pregnancy or lactation. Diagnoses relied on clinical symptoms, serum thyroxine and TRAb, thyroid ultrasound and orbital computed tomography. Ficoll-Paque density gradient centrifugation was used to isolate PBMCs from about 10 ml of fresh peripheral blood. Total RNA was extracted using Trizol reagent, and RNA quality was assessed on an Agilent 2100 Bioanalyzer.

The sample comes from a study of T cells in Graves' hyperthyroidism and ophthalmopathy (dated by TCRdb to the late 2010s). About the full investigation: Peripheral blood samples were taken at the time of initial diagnosis, prior to any treatment. The paper reports TCR Vbeta CDR3 sequencing of over 120 peripheral blood samples: under 45 ophthalmopathy, 70 to 85 hyperthyroidism and 17 progressor patients. The approximately 97 discovery patients were randomly divided into training and test sets at a 7:3 ratio. After blood sampling, hyperthyroidism patients were treated with methimazole at a starting dose of 30 mg daily, and ophthalmopathy patients were treated with high-dose intravenous methylprednisolone. Prospective prediction of ophthalmopathy was tested in an independent validation cohort of under 20 hyperthyroidism patients and some 17 patients who later progressed to ophthalmopathy. TCR V-J signatures able to tell the groups apart were searched for in a discovery cohort of 90 to 100 patients, of whom over 40 had Graves' ophthalmopathy and about 60 had stable Graves' hyperthyroidism. Thyroid tissue and blood T-cell repertoires from about 6 Graves' hyperthyroidism patients were also compared in the study.

What the research found in general, with its limitations: Most expanded thyroid clonotypes (frequency above 0.001) were also detected in blood, suggesting blood repertoires may reflect thyroid immune responses. In validation, the model predicted progression to ophthalmopathy with over 60% sensitivity and 72% to 85% specificity, a median of approximately 6.5 months before onset. In cross-validation, a model built on a 13 V-J signature told ophthalmopathy apart from stable hyperthyroidism with under 90% sensitivity and approximately 81% specificity, and in testing the same model reached 80%/75%. No statistical method was used to set the sample size in advance, and investigators knew the group allocation.

Amplification of TCR beta CDR3 regions was carried out from RNA transcripts. The TCR CDR3 was subjected to a first round of RT-PCR using the HTBI primer set and the Qiagen OneStep RT-PCR kit. The libraries were constructed in a second round of multiplex PCR and then size-selected and purified. Sequencing of the libraries was done on an Illumina HiSeq2000 using paired-end 100 bp reads. Processing in the source paper ran as follows. Raw data were processed with SOAPnuke, discarding reads with adapters, uncalled bases, mean Phred below 15, or no exact constant-primer or identifier match. High-quality paired reads were merged using COPE v1.2.5, and each unique nucleotide sequence was defined as a clonotype. MiTCR v1.1 was used to align the clonotypes against IMGT TRBV, TRBD and TRBJ reference segments. Analysis was restricted to V-J combinations with a frequency above 0.0001, which covered about 99% of repertoires. The TCS score was defined as the ratio of F50 (clonal expansion) to E x V (chaos), calculated using BLOSUM62-based TCRdist between CDR3 peptides within each V-J. Welch's t-statistics and random forest reduced fewer than 600 V-J features to fewer than 15, which were used in a naive Bayes classifier (R e1071). TCRdb ran its own pipeline on the public reads, namely fastp trimming at Q25 and MiXCR clone calling, and kept in-frame beta chains. Merged by CDR3 protein, the rows form single entries marked with the most common genes and DNA. The V and J calls were determined by TCRdb, not by the authors. The sample profile shows around 600,000 distinct CDR3 sequences; approximately 15% of them were found once. The top ten clonotypes cover 7% to 9% of the sample.

The sample comprised blood. The chain is encoded by TRBV11-3 joined to TRBJ2-1, with TRBD1 matching 9 junction bases. This clonotype originated in a woman in her late teens or twenties with Graves' ophthalmopathy. The bases are TGTGCCAGCAGCGTCGGGACAGGGATCGATGAGCAGTTCTTC. Translated, it reads CASSVGTGIDEQFF. Where the CDR3 stops, the reference TRBV11-3 and TRBJ2-1 genes take over; the full variable domain is EAGVVQSPRYKIIEKKQPVAFWCNPISGHNTLYWYLQNLGQGPELLIRYENEEAVDDSQLPKDRFSAERLKGVDSTLKIQPAELGDSAVYLCASSVGTGIDEQFFGPGTRLTVL.